This T cell receptor beta chain came from a study of human T cells and chemical hapten exposure. Study as a whole: Weekly scalp doses of diphenylcyclopropenone were given to patients during the roughly 25-week study. A mostly female patient group had alopecia areata, totalis or universalis. Study results and limitations: In the PT1 data, expanded TCR counts showed a positive correlation with patch test score.

This clonotype has more than one count but fewer than ten. The antigen is not known. In the library, unique molecular identifiers were attached to individual cDNA molecules. MiXCR, applied by TCRdb to the RACE reads, yields one record per CDR3 protein. The sample carries about 140,000 distinct CDR3 sequences, approximately 12% recorded once. The CDR3 consists of 15 residues. The V and J ends lost 4 bases and 3 bases, in that order; junction bases with no gene match: 6. CDR1 SGHDT and CDR2 YYEEEE come from the germline V gene. Time point reported: patch test 2, 6 weeks after DPC sensitization. The treatment was: therapeutic diphenylcyclopropenone sensitization with weekly scalp DPC.

The rearrangement uses TRBV5-6 and TRBJ2-1, with 8 bases matching TRBD1. The sequencing here drew on whole blood, taken in connection with sensitization to the hapten diphenylcyclopropenone (DPC). This clonotype originated in a woman in her 50s with alopecia areata. Some clones in this sample may be carry-over from other donors' samples. The CDR3 here is CASSPTGAFYNEQFF. In DNA, the CDR3 is TGTGCCAGCAGCCCGACAGGGGCGTTCTACAATGAGCAGTTCTTC.